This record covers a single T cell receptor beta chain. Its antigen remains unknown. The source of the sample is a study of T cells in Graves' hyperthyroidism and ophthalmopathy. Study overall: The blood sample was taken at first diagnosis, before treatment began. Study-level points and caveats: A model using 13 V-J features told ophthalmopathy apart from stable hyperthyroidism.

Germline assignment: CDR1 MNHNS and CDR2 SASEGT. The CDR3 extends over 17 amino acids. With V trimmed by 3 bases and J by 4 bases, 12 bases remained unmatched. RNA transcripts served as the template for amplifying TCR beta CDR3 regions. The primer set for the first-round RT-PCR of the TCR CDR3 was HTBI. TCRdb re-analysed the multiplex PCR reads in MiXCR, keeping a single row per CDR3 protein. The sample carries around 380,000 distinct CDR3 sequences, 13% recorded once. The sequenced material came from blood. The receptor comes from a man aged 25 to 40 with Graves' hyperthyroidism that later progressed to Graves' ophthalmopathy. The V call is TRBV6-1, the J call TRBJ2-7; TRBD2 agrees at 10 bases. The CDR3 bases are TGTGCCAGCAGTGATGCCCTAGCGGGAGTGGGGATTTACGAGCAGTACTTC. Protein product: CASSDALAGVGIYEQYF.